This TCR beta chain emerged from a study of blood T cell repertoires in COVID-19. Study at large: COVID-19 samples, acute and convalescent, were from the United States, Italy and Spain. PBMCs, B-cell-depleted T cells, or T cells provided the cDNA or gDNA that made up the material.

The table lists this clone with a few counts. Original handling: Nucleated cell counts were estimated from reference gene primer amplification. The assay was immunoSEQ multiplex PCR, and TCRdb's table has in-frame clones only and misses some. V and J calls and clone size are those listed in that table; D and trimming were worked out from the DNA. The sample carries about 110,000 clones, roughly 88% recorded once. Per the germline V gene, CDR1 is MNHEY and CDR2 is SVGEGT. The CDR3 is 19 residues long. The ends lost 4 bases at V and 1 base at J; junction bases unmatched: 9. Specimen: peripheral blood. The chain is built from TRBV6-2 or TRBV6-3 and TRBJ2-1; 14 nucleotides align to TRBD2. This sequence was found in a human donor in a cohort sampled during active COVID-19. In nucleotides, the CDR3 is TGTGCCAGCAGTTTGGGACTAGCGGGAGTTCTGGATTCCTACAATGAGCAGTTCTTC. This sequence encodes CASSLGLAGVLDSYNEQFF.